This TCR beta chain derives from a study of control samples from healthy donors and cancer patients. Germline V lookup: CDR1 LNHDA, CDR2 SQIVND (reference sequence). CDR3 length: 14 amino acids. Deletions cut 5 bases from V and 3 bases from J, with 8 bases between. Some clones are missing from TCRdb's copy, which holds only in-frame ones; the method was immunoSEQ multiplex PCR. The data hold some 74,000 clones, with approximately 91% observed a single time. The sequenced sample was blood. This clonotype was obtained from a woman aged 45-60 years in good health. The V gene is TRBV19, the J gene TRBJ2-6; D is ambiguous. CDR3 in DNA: TGTGCCAGTAGTCAGGCTATTGGGGCCAACGTCCTGACTTTC. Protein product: CASSQAIGANVLTF.